The text below deals with one T cell receptor (beta chain). As to treatment: preoperative locoregional IRX-2 cytokine immunotherapy. Preoperative locoregional IRX-2 cytokine immunotherapy was tested in the phase Ib source study. The entry originates in a study of preoperative IRX-2 immunotherapy in early breast cancer. After removal of 7 bases from V and 1 base from J, the junction contained 3 bases not matched to a gene. The CDR3 has 15 amino acids. Germline lookup yields CDR1 MNHGY and CDR2 SAAAGT. Clones were sequenced by immunoSEQ multiplex PCR, and TCRdb holds only the in-frame ones, with some missing. Of more than 35,000 clones listed, around three quarters were seen once; the top ten hold approximately 1%.

This specimen was tumor tissue, taken after IRX-2 immunotherapy. The rearrangement joins TRBV6-8 to TRBJ2-7; 14 nucleotides match TRBD2. The sequence was obtained from a human donor with breast cancer. This CDR3 is CASKRLAGGSYEQYF. The DNA of the CDR3 is TGTGCCAGCAAAAGACTAGCGGGAGGGTCCTACGAGCAGTACTTC.